The 9 T cell receptor beta chains listed next were all sequenced from one sample in a study of T cell responses to AZD1222 COVID-19 vaccine. Here immunoSEQ multiplex PCR was the method, and the copy in TCRdb shows in-frame clones only, minus some. This sample has some 150,000 clones; more than 85% occur once, and the top ten carry approximately 3.4%. Specimen: peripheral blood, collected 28 days after the second AZD1222 dose. The receptors stem from an adult who received the AZD1222 COVID-19 vaccine.

This clone came up once. The chain recombines TRBV10-3 with TRBJ2-3; D remains unclear. This CDR3 contains 12 residues. Trimming shortened V by 4 bases and J by 6 bases, and 8 bases separated the two germline ends. Germline V gives CDR1 ENHRY, CDR2 SYGVKD. DNA of the CDR3: TGTGCCATCAGTGGGCCGTCGGATACGCAGTATTTT. This gives the protein CAISGPSDTQYF.

This chain joins TRBV27 and TRBJ2-6; D might be TRBD1 (6 bases). Trimming took off 5 bases at V and 2 bases at J, with 16 bases between the two ends. The CDR3 has 17 residues. Germline V lookup: CDR1 MNHEY, CDR2 SMNVEV (reference sequence). CDR3 protein: CASSPSPGQTGANVLTF. The CDR3 region has the DNA TGTGCCAGCAGTCCGTCACCAGGACAGACTGGGGCCAACGTCCTGACTTTC.

The CDR3 region has the DNA TGTGCCAGTAGCCAGCTCTATGGCTACACCTTC. Protein sequence: CASSQLYGYTF. The chain combines TRBV19 with TRBJ1-2; D is uncertain. The germline V gene has CDR1 LNHDA and CDR2 SQIVND (reference sequence). There are 11 residues in the CDR3. Trimming cost V 6 bases and J 4 bases, with 6 bases left between them.

V is TRBV5-1 and J is TRBJ2-1, with a weak D call TRBD2 (6 bases). V was trimmed by 3 bases and J by 5 bases, leaving 12 bases between them. The length of the CDR3 is 14 residues. Per the germline V gene, CDR1 is SGHRS and CDR2 is YFSETQ. The CDR3 DNA follows: TGCGCCAGCAGCTGGCTCTGGGGGGACAATGAGCAGTTCTTC. Amino acid sequence: CASSWLWGDNEQFF.

This sequence joins TRBV5-1 and TRBJ2-2; the match to TRBD1 covers 8 bases. This CDR3 region has 16 residues. Losses at the gene ends were 1 base for V and 3 bases for J; bases not matched to a gene: 5. Germline lookup yields CDR1 SGHRS and CDR2 YFSETQ. The CDR3 region is CASSLRTTGDTGELFF. The DNA of the CDR3 is TGCGCCAGCAGCTTGCGTACGACAGGGGACACCGGGGAGCTGTTTTTT.

The chain has TRBV5-4 and TRBJ1-2; D is possibly TRBD1 (5 bases). The ends were cut back, 6 bases at V and 8 bases at J, with 17 bases in the middle. Germline loops: CDR1 SGHNT, CDR2 YYREEE (reference sequence). The CDR3 contains 13 residues. Here the CDR3 DNA reads TGTGCCAGCACTATGGGGGGGAGAATCGGCTACACCTTC. Translated: CASTMGGRIGYTF.

This chain connects TRBV7-3 to TRBJ1-1; 10 bases are shared with TRBD1. Germline CDR1 SGHTA, CDR2 FQGTGA. With 5 bases clipped from V and 5 bases from J, the junction kept 8 bases outside the gene matches. There are 15 residues in the CDR3. The CDR3 sequence: CASSLTGGEGTEAFF. The CDR3 DNA sequence: TGTGCCAGCAGCCTGACAGGGGGCGAAGGTACTGAAGCTTTCTTT.

The genes are TRBV19 and TRBJ2-3; no clear D. The ends were cut back, 5 bases at V and 1 base at J, with 10 bases in the middle. CDR3 length equals 14 residues. Germline V gene sequence: CDR1 LNHDA, CDR2 SQIVND (reference sequence). The CDR3 here is CASSRGSRTDTQYF. The CDR3 DNA reads TGTGCCAGTAGTCGTGGGTCTCGCACAGATACGCAGTATTTT. Full variable domain (rest looked up from reference TRBV19 and TRBJ2-3): DGGITQSPKYLFRKEGQNVTLSCEQNLNHDAMYWYRQDPGQGLRLIYYSQIVNDFQKGDIAEGYSVSREKKESFPLTVTSAQKNPTAFYLCASSRGSRTDTQYFGPGTRLTVL.

The CDR3 DNA sequence: TGTGCCAGCAGCCAGACGTCGGGGGCAACTAATGAAAAACTGTTTTTT. It translates to CASSQTSGATNEKLFF. This chain connects TRBV16 to TRBJ1-4; the D gene is possibly TRBD1 (5 bases). With 3 bases removed from V and 0 bases from J, the gap between germline ends came to 11 bases. The CDR3 is 16 residues long. The germline CDR1 and CDR2 sequences are KGHSY and FQNENV.